This TCR beta chain is drawn from a study of CD8 T cells in ankylosing spondylitis. Study observations and caveats: Disease-linked clones bore a CD8+ phenotype, appearing relatively rarely in peripheral blood. Characteristic of ankylosing spondylitis blood, it appeared, was a TCR beta motif comprising roughly 8 highly homologous variants.

The CDR3 length is 14 residues. V was cut by 0 bases and J by 3 bases, with 9 bases left in between. One entry per CDR3 protein results from TCRdb running MiXCR on the 5' RACE reads. Here the sample spans approximately 110,000 distinct CDR3 sequences, about 25% being singletons. This clonotype was counted only a few times. Its target is unknown. Material: synovial fluid, either unsorted or a sorted T cell fraction (not recorded which). The chain joins TRBV12-3 or TRBV12-4 to TRBJ2-7; D uncertain. The TCR originated in a male donor with ankylosing spondylitis. CDR3 sequence: CASSLAGINYEQYV. In nucleotides, the CDR3 is TGTGCCAGCAGTTTAGCGGGAATTAACTACGAGCAGTACGTC.